Sequencing of this T cell receptor (beta chain) was carried out in a study of control samples from healthy donors and cancer patients. V was shortened by 5 bases and J by 0 bases, with 13 bases between the two germline ends. CDR3 length: 15 amino acids. Germline CDR1 reads MNHEY; CDR2 reads SVGAGI. Assay used: immunoSEQ multiplex PCR; TCRdb lists only in-frame clones, some missing. The table includes under 200,000 clones, around 94% detected once. The TCR originated in a man in his 60s with colorectal cancer. The V call is TRBV6-5, the J call TRBJ1-1, with a weak D call TRBD1 (6 bases). Sequencing was done on a sample of PBMCs. The CDR3 loop reads CASSKWTAMNTEAFF. The CDR3 coding sequence is TGTGCCAGCAGTAAGTGGACAGCCATGAACACTGAAGCTTTCTTT.